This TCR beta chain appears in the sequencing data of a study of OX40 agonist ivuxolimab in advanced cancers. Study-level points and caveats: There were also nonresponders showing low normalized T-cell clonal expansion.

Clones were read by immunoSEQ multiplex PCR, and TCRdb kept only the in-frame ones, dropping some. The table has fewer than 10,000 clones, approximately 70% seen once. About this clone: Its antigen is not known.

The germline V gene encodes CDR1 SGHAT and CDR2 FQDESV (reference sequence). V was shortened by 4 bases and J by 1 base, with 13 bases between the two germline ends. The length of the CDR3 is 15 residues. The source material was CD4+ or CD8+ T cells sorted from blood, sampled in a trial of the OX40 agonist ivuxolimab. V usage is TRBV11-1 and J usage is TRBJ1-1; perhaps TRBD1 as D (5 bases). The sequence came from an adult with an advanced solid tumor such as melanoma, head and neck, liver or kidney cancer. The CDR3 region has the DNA TGTGCCAGCAGCTGGGGGATAGGGGCGAACACTGAAGCTTTCTTT. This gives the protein CASSWGIGANTEAFF.